The clone carrying this T cell receptor (beta chain) came up a few times. Its antigen is as yet unknown. The sample originates from a study of blood T cells in healthy people across ages. About the research overall: There was about one barcoded beta molecule captured by template switching per two T cells. Study outcomes and limitations: Greater diversity and more naive CD4+ cells were seen in long-lived donors than in aged donors.

The donors, healthy Caucasians from Russia, were aged about 6 to 95. Alongside a J-beta primer mix, a sample-barcoded 5' primer served in a second PCR lasting 7 to 11 cycles. TCRdb re-called the 5' RACE reads through MiXCR, storing one row per CDR3 protein. The sample carries 800,000 to 950,000 distinct CDR3 sequences, 48% recorded once. Sequenced sample: blood. The clonotype originates from a man younger than 40 in good health.

In DNA, the CDR3 is TGTGCCAGCAGCTACCGGGACTACCTCACAGATACGCAGTATTTT. It yields the protein CASSYRDYLTDTQYF. The gene calls are TRBV3-1 and TRBJ2-3; TRBD2 matches at 7 bases. CDR1 and CDR2 from the germline V gene are LGHDT and YNNKEL (reference sequence). The junction had 7 bases not matched to a gene; V was cut back by 5 bases and J by 2 bases. The CDR3 is 15 amino acids.